The 24 T cell receptor beta chains presented below share a single source sample, sequenced in a study of control samples from healthy donors and cancer patients. The assay was immunoSEQ multiplex PCR, and TCRdb's table has in-frame clones only and misses some. The repertoire holds tens of thousands of clones, with 88% as singletons. Sequencing input: blood. All receptors derive from a woman aged 70 to 79 in good health.

The gene calls are TRBV15 and TRBJ1-1, with a possible D match to TRBD1 (6 bases). Trimming left V 5 bases short and J 4 bases short, with 14 bases between. The germline V gene encodes CDR1 LNHNV and CDR2 YYDKDF (reference sequence). The CDR3 runs to 14 residues. CDR3 residues: CATSRSGQITEAFF. For the CDR3, the DNA is TGTGCCACCAGCCGCAGTGGACAGATCACTGAAGCTTTCTTT.

V is TRBV7-2 and J is TRBJ1-3, with 8 bases fitting TRBD1. CDR1 is SGHTA, CDR2 FQGNSA, per germline. After removal of 5 bases from V and 8 bases from J, the junction contained 5 bases not matched to a gene. The CDR3 runs to 13 residues. The CDR3: CASSPDRGYTIYF. The CDR3 DNA reads as TGTGCCAGCAGCCCCGACAGGGGATACACCATATATTTT.

The chain carries TRBV3-1 (or the pseudogene TRBV3-2) and TRBJ2-3; the D gene is possibly TRBD2 (6 bases). The germline V gene encodes CDR1 LGHDT and CDR2 YNNKEL (reference sequence). The CDR3 is 15 residues long. V was shortened by 5 bases and J by 2 bases, with 14 bases between the two germline ends. This chain's CDR3 is CASSGGGVFTDTQYF. In DNA form, the CDR3 reads TGTGCCAGCAGCGGTGGAGGGGTGTTCACAGATACGCAGTATTTT.

The rearrangement uses TRBV5-1 and TRBJ1-1; 10 bases line up with TRBD1. The trim removed 4 bases at V and 1 base at J, leaving 7 bases unmatched. The CDR3 covers 16 residues. Germline lookup yields CDR1 SGHRS and CDR2 YFSETQ. Here the CDR3 reads CASSIRDRGGNTEAFF. CDR3 bases: TGCGCCAGCAGCATCCGGGACAGGGGAGGGAACACTGAAGCTTTCTTT.

The J gene is TRBJ2-5, the V gene TRBV6-6; D is tentatively TRBD1 or TRBD2 (5 bases each). In germline, CDR1 is MNHNY, CDR2 SVGAGI (reference sequence). The CDR3 length is 15 residues. Trimming removed 5 bases from V and 5 bases from J, with 18 bases in between. CDR3 bases: TGTGCCAGCAGTAGCCGCCGGGACCGCACGGAGACCCAGTACTTC. As protein: CASSSRRDRTETQYF.

The chain links TRBV6-5 to TRBJ1-1; D possibly corresponds to TRBD1 (6 bases). Trimming took off 4 bases at V and 10 bases at J, with 13 bases between the two ends. The CDR3 has 12 residues. Per the germline V gene, CDR1 is MNHEY and CDR2 is SVGAGI. CDR3 sequence reads: CASSLGGRVAFF. In nucleotides, the CDR3 is TGTGCCAGCAGTTTGGGGGGGCGGGTAGCTTTCTTT.

This rearrangement joins TRBV29-1 to TRBJ1-2, with TRBD1 matching 9 bases. The germline gives CDR1 SQVTM, CDR2 ANQGSEA. There are 14 residues in the CDR3. Losses at the gene ends were 4 bases for V and 2 bases for J; bases not matched to a gene: 5. CDR3 protein: CSVGGQGPNYGYTF. The CDR3 nucleotides are TGCAGCGTTGGGGGACAGGGTCCCAACTATGGCTACACCTTC.

This sequence joins TRBV13 and TRBJ1-3, with a tentative D call TRBD1 (6 bases). Trimming shortened V by 4 bases and J by 2 bases, and 15 bases separated the two germline ends. The CDR3 has 16 residues. The V gene's germline CDR1 is PRHDT and CDR2 FYEKMQ (reference sequence). CDR3 DNA: TGTGCCAGCAGCTCCACAGGGTTAGGAACTGGAAACACCATATATTTT. This gives the protein CASSSTGLGTGNTIYF.

The genes are TRBV3-1 (or the pseudogene TRBV3-2) and TRBJ1-3; D not certain. The ends were cut back, 4 bases at V and 4 bases at J, with 11 bases in the middle. This CDR3 region has 14 residues. Germline lookup yields CDR1 LGHDT and CDR2 YNNKEL (reference sequence). CDR3 loop: CASSLGSKGNTIYF. CDR3 coding DNA: TGTGCCAGCAGCCTGGGATCTAAAGGAAACACCATATATTTT.

This rearrangement joins TRBV13 to TRBJ2-7, with D possibly matching TRBD1 (6 bases). Trimming removed 0 bases from V and 3 bases from J, with 6 bases in between. The CDR3 contains 13 residues. The germline gives CDR1 PRHDT, CDR2 FYEKMQ (reference sequence). CDR3 sequence: CASSLGTGYEQYF. The CDR3 DNA reads TGTGCCAGCAGCTTAGGGACAGGCTACGAGCAGTACTTC.

This rearrangement joins TRBV4-3 to TRBJ2-7; 10 bases align to TRBD1. The junction had 18 bases not matched to a gene; V was cut back by 1 base and J by 6 bases. This CDR3 has 19 residues. In germline, CDR1 is LGHNA, CDR2 YSLEER. DNA of the CDR3: TGCGCCAGCAGCCAAGTCCCTACCGGGACAGGGGCCACCGGGGGCGAGCAGTACTTC. Translated: CASSQVPTGTGATGGEQYF.

In this sample, this clone turned up once. The CDR3 is CSASKREAPGNEQFF. CDR3 sequence (DNA): TGCAGTGCCAGTAAGCGGGAGGCACCTGGCAATGAGCAGTTCTTC. The rearrangement joins TRBV20-1 to TRBJ2-1; 9 bases match TRBD2. The germline V gene has CDR1 DFQATT and CDR2 SNEGSKA (reference sequence). CDR3 length equals 15 residues. V gave up 6 bases and J gave up 6 bases; unmatched junction bases: 12.

V is TRBV9 and J is TRBJ2-7; 8 nucleotides match TRBD2. CDR1 is SGDLS, CDR2 YYNGEE, per germline. V gave up 8 bases and J gave up 2 bases; unmatched junction bases: 9. The CDR3 contains 14 residues. The CDR3 DNA is TGTGCCAGGGGAGCGGGAGCTGAAACCTACGAGCAGTACTTC. Its protein product is CARGAGAETYEQYF.

The genes are TRBV3-1 (or the pseudogene TRBV3-2) and TRBJ1-3, with D possibly matching TRBD1 (5 bases). CDR1 and CDR2 (germline): LGHDT, YNNKEL (reference sequence). V was clipped by 1 base and J by 4 bases, with 8 bases between them. This CDR3 is built from 14 residues. The CDR3 bases are TGTGCCAGCAGCCAAGCGGGGCGAGGAAACACCATATATTTT. This gives the protein CASSQAGRGNTIYF.

The chain carries TRBV19 and TRBJ2-2, with a tentative D call TRBD2 (6 bases). Trimming took 1 base from V and 3 from J, leaving 6 bases between them. The CDR3 runs 14 residues. Germline CDR1 and CDR2: LNHDA and SQIVND (reference sequence). The CDR3 region has the DNA TGTGCCAGTAGTATAGGGAGGGACACCGGGGAGCTGTTTTTT. This codes for CASSIGRDTGELFF.

The table lists this clone with a few counts. The V call is TRBV30, the J call TRBJ1-6; D not certain. The CDR3 covers 14 residues. The V end lost 0 bases, the J end lost 3 bases, and 6 bases lay between the germline ends. Germline V gene lookup returns CDR1 GTSNPN and CDR2 SVGIG (reference sequence). The CDR3 sequence is CAWSVAVYNSPLHF. For the CDR3, the DNA is TGTGCCTGGAGTGTGGCAGTCTATAATTCACCCCTCCACTTT. Full variable domain (missing parts from reference TRBV30 and TRBJ1-6): SQTIHQWPATLVQPVGSPLSLECTVEGTSNPNLYWYRQAAGRGLQLLFYSVGIGQISSEVPQNLSASRPQDRQFILSSKKLLLSDSGFYLCAWSVAVYNSPLHFGNGTRLTVT.

The chain employs TRBV24-1 and TRBJ2-1, with 11 bases lining up with TRBD1. The CDR3 has 16 amino acids. The germline gives CDR1 KGHDR, CDR2 SFDVKD. V dropped 4 bases and J dropped 7; count of bases not matched to a gene: 8. Here the CDR3 DNA reads TGTGCCACCAGTGACCCCGGGACAGGGGGGGGAAATGAGCAGTTCTTC. Protein product: CATSDPGTGGGNEQFF.

This sequence joins TRBV19 and TRBJ1-5; D remains ambiguous. Germline V lookup: CDR1 LNHDA, CDR2 SQIVND (reference sequence). The CDR3 contains 14 residues. The V end lost 0 bases, the J end lost 7 bases, and 10 bases lay between the germline ends. For the CDR3, the DNA is TGTGCCAGTAGTATAGATATCGGATACCAGCCCCAGCATTTT. Translation: CASSIDIGYQPQHF.

The chain employs TRBV19 and TRBJ2-1; TRBD2 matches at 12 bases. CDR1 and CDR2 (germline): LNHDA, SQIVND (reference sequence). J was trimmed by 9 bases and V by 3 bases; bases with no gene match: 9. This CDR3 has 16 residues. The CDR3 loop reads CASSITTSGRFGEQFF. DNA of the CDR3: TGTGCCAGTAGTATCACCACTAGCGGGAGGTTCGGTGAGCAGTTCTTC.

The chain links TRBV28 to TRBJ2-5; no clear D gene. Trimming removed 6 bases from V and 1 base from J, with 6 bases in between. This CDR3 region has 12 residues. From germline, CDR1 is MDHEN and CDR2 SYDVKM. The CDR3 region is CASRDPQETQYF. In DNA form, the CDR3 reads TGTGCCAGCAGGGACCCCCAAGAGACCCAGTACTTC.

The J gene is TRBJ1-1, the V gene TRBV2, with D hard to call. The V gene's germline CDR1 is SNHLY and CDR2 FYNNEI. The V and J ends lost 7 bases and 0 bases respectively, with 3 bases between them. The CDR3 has 11 residues. The CDR3 nucleotides are TGTGCCAGCACCCTGAACACTGAAGCTTTCTTT. Translating gives CASTLNTEAFF.

The chain links TRBV6-5 to TRBJ2-1, with TRBD1 as a possible D gene (5 bases). V was shortened by 5 bases and J by 9 bases, with 14 bases between the two germline ends. CDR3 length: 13 residues. From germline, CDR1 is MNHEY and CDR2 SVGAGI. The chain's CDR3 is CASSRGYGGEQFF. For the CDR3, the DNA is TGTGCCAGCAGTAGGGGTTACGGCGGTGAGCAGTTCTTC.

The V and J genes are TRBV19 and TRBJ1-3; tentatively, D is TRBD1 (6 bases). CDR1 is LNHDA and CDR2 is SQIVND in the germline V gene (reference sequence). The CDR3 has 16 amino acids. Trimming left V 6 bases short and J 2 bases short, with 17 bases between. CDR3 nucleotides: TGTGCCAGTAGCATCGGACAGCCCTTCACTGGAAACACCATATATTTT. It codes for CASSIGQPFTGNTIYF.

The J gene is TRBJ2-1, the V gene TRBV19; 10 bases are a match to TRBD2. Trimming removed 1 base from V and 9 bases from J; junction bases left unmatched: 9. The CDR3 extends over 16 amino acids. The germline CDR1 and CDR2 sequences are LNHDA and SQIVND (reference sequence). CDR3 region: CASSIGRGLAMGEQFF. CDR3 bases: TGTGCCAGTAGTATAGGCCGGGGACTAGCGATGGGTGAGCAGTTCTTC.